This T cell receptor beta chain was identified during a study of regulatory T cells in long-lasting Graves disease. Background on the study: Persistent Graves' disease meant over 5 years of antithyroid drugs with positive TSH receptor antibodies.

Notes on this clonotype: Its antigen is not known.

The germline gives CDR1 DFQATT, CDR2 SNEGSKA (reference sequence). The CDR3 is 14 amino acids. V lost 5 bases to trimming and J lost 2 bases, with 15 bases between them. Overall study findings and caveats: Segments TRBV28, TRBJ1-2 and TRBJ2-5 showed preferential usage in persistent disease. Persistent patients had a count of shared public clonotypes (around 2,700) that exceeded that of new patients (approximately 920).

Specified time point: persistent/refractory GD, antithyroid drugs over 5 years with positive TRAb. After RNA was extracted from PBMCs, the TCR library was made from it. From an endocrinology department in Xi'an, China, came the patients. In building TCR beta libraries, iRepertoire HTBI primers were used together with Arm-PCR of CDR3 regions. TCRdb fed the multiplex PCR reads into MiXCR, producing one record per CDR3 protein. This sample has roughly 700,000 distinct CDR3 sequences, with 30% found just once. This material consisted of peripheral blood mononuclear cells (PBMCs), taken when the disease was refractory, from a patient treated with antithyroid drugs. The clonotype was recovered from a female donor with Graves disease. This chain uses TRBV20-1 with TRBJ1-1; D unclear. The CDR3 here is CSAPLQPGNTEAFF. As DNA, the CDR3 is TGCAGTGCTCCGCTCCAGCCAGGCAACACTGAAGCTTTCTTT.